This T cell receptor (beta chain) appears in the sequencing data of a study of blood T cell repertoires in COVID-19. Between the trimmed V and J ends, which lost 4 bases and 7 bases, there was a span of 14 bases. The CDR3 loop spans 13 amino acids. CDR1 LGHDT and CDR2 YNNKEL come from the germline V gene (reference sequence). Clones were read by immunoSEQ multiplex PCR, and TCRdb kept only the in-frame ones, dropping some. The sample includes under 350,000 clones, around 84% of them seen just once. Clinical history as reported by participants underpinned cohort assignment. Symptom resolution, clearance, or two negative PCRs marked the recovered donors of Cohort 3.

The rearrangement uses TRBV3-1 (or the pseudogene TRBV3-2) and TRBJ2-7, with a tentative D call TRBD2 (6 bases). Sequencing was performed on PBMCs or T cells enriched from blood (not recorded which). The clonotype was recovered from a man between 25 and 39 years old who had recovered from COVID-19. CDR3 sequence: CASSLGTPWEQYF. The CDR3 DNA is TGTGCCAGCAGCCTTGGGACTCCTTGGGAGCAGTACTTC.